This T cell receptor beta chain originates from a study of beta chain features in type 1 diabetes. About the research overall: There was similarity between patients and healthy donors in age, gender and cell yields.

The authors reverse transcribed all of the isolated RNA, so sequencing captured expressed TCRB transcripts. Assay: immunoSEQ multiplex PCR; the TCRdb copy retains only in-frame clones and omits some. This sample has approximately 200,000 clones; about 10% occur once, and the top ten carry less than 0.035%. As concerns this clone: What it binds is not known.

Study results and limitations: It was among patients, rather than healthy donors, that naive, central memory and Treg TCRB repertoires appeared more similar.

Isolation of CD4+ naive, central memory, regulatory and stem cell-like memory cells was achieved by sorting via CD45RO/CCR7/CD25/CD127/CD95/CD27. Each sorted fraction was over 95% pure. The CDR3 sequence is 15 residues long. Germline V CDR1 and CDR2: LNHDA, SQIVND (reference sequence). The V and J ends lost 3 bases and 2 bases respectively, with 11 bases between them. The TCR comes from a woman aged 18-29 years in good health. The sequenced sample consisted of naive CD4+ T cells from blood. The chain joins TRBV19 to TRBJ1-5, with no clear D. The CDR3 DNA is TGTGCCAGTAGTATCGGTTCGTCTGGCAATCAGCCCCAGCATTTT. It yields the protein CASSIGSSGNQPQHF.